This T cell receptor beta chain was sequenced for a study of T cell responses to AZD1222 COVID-19 vaccine. Germline CDR1 is SGHTA and CDR2 is FQGNSA. Germline trimming cut 5 bases from V and 1 base from J; bases unmatched to any gene: 7. This CDR3 is 16 amino acids long. This clone occurred once. Its antigen is currently unknown. Study-level results: Donors, mostly white British, included more females; clonal diversity was possibly underestimated. The number of AZD1222 recipients seropositive at baseline was only 6 or 7.

Repertoires were generated with immunoSEQ multiplex PCR, while TCRdb's copy carries only in-frame clones and drops some. The top ten clones hold 6.3% of a sample with about 60,000 clones, 75% to 95% of them seen once. This rearrangement joins TRBV7-2 to TRBJ2-5, with 10 positions matching TRBD2. The source of this sequence is an adult who received the MenACWY meningococcal vaccine as a control. This sample comprised peripheral blood, obtained 28 days after the second dose of the MenACWY control vaccine. CDR3 bases: TGTGCCAGCAGCCGTGGAGGACTAGCGGTCCAAGAGACCCAGTACTTC. This codes for CASSRGGLAVQETQYF.